These 3 T cell receptor beta chains came from one sample sequenced in a study of T-cell reconstitution after alpha-beta-depleted transplantation in children. Researchers prepared the TCRbeta library using unique molecular identifiers, the study reports. TCRdb redid the calling of the PCR reads with MiXCR, one entry per CDR3 protein. The repertoire consists of approximately 400,000 distinct CDR3 sequences, with approximately 10% occurring once and the leading ten covering about 5%. The starting material was PBMCs from the stem cell graft donor, obtained from the stem cell graft. These receptors were obtained from a human donor who donated a stem cell graft to a child with acute myeloid leukemia.

This clonotype was detected a few times. V gene TRBV19 combines with J gene TRBJ1-2; 8 nucleotides match TRBD1. CDR1 LNHDA and CDR2 SQIVND come from the germline V gene (reference sequence). With V trimmed by 10 bases and J by 0 bases, 13 bases remained unmatched. The CDR3 covers 16 residues. In DNA form, the CDR3 reads TGTGCCACCGCAAGGACAGGGAGGAACCCTAACTATGGCTACACCTTC. The encoded protein is CATARTGRNPNYGYTF.

A few counts support this clonotype. The chain combines TRBV6-1 with TRBJ1-4; TRBD1 aligns across 7 bases. Germline V CDR1 and CDR2: MNHNS, SASEGT. This CDR3 region has 15 residues. V lost 5 bases, J lost 5 bases, and 8 bases stayed unmatched. The CDR3 reads CASSLRTGLNEKLFF. CDR3 in DNA: TGTGCCAGCAGTCTTCGGACAGGACTAAATGAAAAACTGTTTTTT.

This clonotype was observed a handful of times. This chain uses TRBV18 with TRBJ1-1; 9 nucleotides align to TRBD1. The CDR3 length is 15 residues. Germline trimming cut 3 bases from V and 1 base from J; bases unmatched to any gene: 3. From germline, CDR1 is KGHSH and CDR2 LQKENI. This chain's CDR3 is CASSPDRGSNTEAFF. As DNA, the CDR3 is TGTGCCAGCTCACCGGACAGGGGTTCGAACACTGAAGCTTTCTTT.